The clone carrying this T cell receptor beta chain was seen ten or more times. Time point defined: after neoadjuvant nivolumab, at surgical resection. This CDR3 is built from 13 residues. Germline V gives CDR1 SGHRS, CDR2 YFSETQ. The V and J ends lost 6 bases and 1 base respectively, with 10 bases between them. This record comes from a study of neoadjuvant anti-PD-1 for oral cavity cancer. The table came from immunoSEQ multiplex PCR; TCRdb's copy has only in-frame clones and leaves some out. There are 23,000 or so clones in the sample; under 30% occur only once, and around 15% lies in the top ten. This receptor was identified in a person aged 35-79 years with oral cavity squamous cell carcinoma. The sample here was tumor tissue, taken after nivolumab (anti-PD-1) treatment. This chain uses TRBV5-1 with TRBJ1-2, with D uncertain. CDR3 in DNA: TGCGCCAGCACCCCCGGACGTAACTATGGCTACACCTTC. This gives the protein CASTPGRNYGYTF.